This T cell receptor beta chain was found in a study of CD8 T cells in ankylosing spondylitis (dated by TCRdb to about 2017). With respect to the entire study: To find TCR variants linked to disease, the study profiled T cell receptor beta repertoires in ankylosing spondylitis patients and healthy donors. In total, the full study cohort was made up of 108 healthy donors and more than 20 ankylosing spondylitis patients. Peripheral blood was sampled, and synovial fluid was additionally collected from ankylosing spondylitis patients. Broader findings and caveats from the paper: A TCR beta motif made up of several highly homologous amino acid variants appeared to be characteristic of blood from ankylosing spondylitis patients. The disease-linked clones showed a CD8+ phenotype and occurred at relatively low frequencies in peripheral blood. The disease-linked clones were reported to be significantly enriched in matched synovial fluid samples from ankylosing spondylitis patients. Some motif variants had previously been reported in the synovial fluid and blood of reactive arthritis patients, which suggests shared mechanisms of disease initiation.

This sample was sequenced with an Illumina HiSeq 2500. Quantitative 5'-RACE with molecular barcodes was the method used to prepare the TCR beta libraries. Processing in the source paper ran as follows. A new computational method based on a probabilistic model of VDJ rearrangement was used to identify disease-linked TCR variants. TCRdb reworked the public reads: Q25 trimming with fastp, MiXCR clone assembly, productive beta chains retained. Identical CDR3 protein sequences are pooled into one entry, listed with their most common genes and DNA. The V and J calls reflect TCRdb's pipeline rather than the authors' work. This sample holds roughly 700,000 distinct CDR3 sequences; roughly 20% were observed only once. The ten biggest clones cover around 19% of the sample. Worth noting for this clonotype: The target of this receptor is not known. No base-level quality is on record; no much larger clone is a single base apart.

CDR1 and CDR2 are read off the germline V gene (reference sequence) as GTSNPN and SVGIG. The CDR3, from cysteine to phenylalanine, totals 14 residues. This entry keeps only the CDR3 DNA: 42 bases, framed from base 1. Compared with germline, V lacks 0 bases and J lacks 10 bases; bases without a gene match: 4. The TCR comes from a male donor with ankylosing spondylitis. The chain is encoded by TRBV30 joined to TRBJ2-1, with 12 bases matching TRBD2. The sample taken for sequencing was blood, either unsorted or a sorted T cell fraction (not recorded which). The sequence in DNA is TGTGCCTGGAGTGTACTCCTAGCGGGAGGGGAGCAGTTCTTC. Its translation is CAWSVLLAGGEQFF. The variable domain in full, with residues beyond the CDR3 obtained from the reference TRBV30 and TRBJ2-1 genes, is SQTIHQWPATLVQPVGSPLSLECTVEGTSNPNLYWYRQAAGRGLQLLFYSVGIGQISSEVPQNLSASRPQDRQFILSSKKLLLSDSGFYLCAWSVLLAGGEQFFGPGTRLTVL.